This TCR beta chain was sequenced for a study of Ad26.COV2.S vaccination and SARS-CoV-2 variants. Only in-frame clones appear in the TCRdb table, and some are missing; sequencing was by immunoSEQ multiplex PCR. Here the sample spans 350,000 to 500,000 clones, about 92% being singletons. Treatment reported: roughly 19 received Ad26.COV2.S at low or high dose, single or two shots; about 5 received placebo; per-sample allocation not given. Collection of the samples took place on day 63 after the first injection of vaccine or placebo. The germline gives CDR1 SGHDN, CDR2 FVKESK. This CDR3 has 13 residues. V was pared by 4 bases and J by 11 bases, with 18 bases between.

The origin of this receptor is a person between 18 and 65 years old who received the Ad26.COV2.S COVID-19 vaccine or a placebo. This specimen consisted of peripheral blood, obtained in a trial of Ad26.COV2.S vaccine versus placebo. This rearrangement joins TRBV14 to TRBJ2-7; a weak D match, TRBD1 (5 bases). The CDR3 DNA is TGTGCCAGCAGCCTGGGGCCACCATCTCAAGAGTACTTC. Protein sequence: CASSLGPPSQEYF.